This TCR beta chain appears in the sequencing data of a study of blood T cell repertoires in COVID-19. The CDR3 extends over 13 amino acids. V lost 3 bases and J lost 2, with 7 bases in between. Germline V gene data show CDR1 as MNHEY and CDR2 as SMNVEV (reference sequence). Repertoires were generated with immunoSEQ multiplex PCR, while TCRdb's copy carries only in-frame clones and drops some. This table has just under 150,000 clones, about 90% appearing once. This clone was picked up one time. The TCR sequence derives from a man aged 45-65 years who had recovered from COVID-19. The sequenced sample consisted of peripheral blood. This sequence joins TRBV27 and TRBJ1-2; a weak D match, TRBD1 (5 bases). The DNA of the CDR3 is TGTGCCAGCAGTTTTCGGGGGAACTATGGCTACACCTTC. Amino acids: CASSFRGNYGYTF.